Reported below is one T cell receptor beta chain. The antigen is not known. This sample was included in a study of CD8 T cells in Susac syndrome. Reverse transcription used about 0.5 to 1 ug RNA and random hexamers. An immunoSEQ multiplex PCR amplified TCR beta CDR3 over 54 Vbeta and 13 Jbeta. TCRdb reprocessed the immunoSEQ multiplex PCR reads with MiXCR, giving one entry per CDR3 protein. The table includes under 200,000 distinct CDR3 sequences, 80% to 95% detected once. The study's findings and limits: Regarding the TCR sequencing and HLA analysis, the study admitted that a relatively small number of individuals were involved.

With 6 bases removed from V and 1 base from J, the gap between germline ends came to 9 bases. The CDR3 is 13 residues long. Germline lookup yields CDR1 MRHNA and CDR2 SNTAGT. V and J are TRBV6-4 and TRBJ1-1; tentatively, D is TRBD1 (5 bases). The sequenced material came from CD4+ T cells from PBMCs. The clonotype originates from a human donor in good health. The CDR3 sequence is CASRGTGNTEAFF. The CDR3, as DNA: TGTGCCAGCAGGGGGACGGGGAACACTGAAGCTTTCTTT.